This T cell receptor (beta chain) emerged from a study of PD-L1 blockade in urothelial cancer. Study-level information: Analyses were performed on blood at 3 weeks after treatment start (the second dose) and at 6 weeks. Findings and limits, study-wide: Stronger expansion of tumor-associated clones in blood at 3 weeks distinguished durable-benefit patients.

This CDR3 contains 14 residues. Germline assignment: CDR1 SGHTA and CDR2 FQGNSA. The V gene lost 1 base and the J gene lost 5 bases, with 12 bases spanning the gap. As regards this clone: As yet, its antigen is unknown.

Measured with immunoSEQ multiplex PCR; TCRdb has only the in-frame clones, and not every one. The sample has over 65,000 clones, about nine tenths seen once. Indicated time point: pretreatment peripheral blood. Patients presented with locally advanced or metastatic urothelial carcinoma. The rearrangement links TRBV7-2 to TRBJ2-7; D possibly corresponds to TRBD1 (5 bases). The TCR comes from a man in his 70s with urothelial cancer. Specimen: PBMCs, collected around atezolizumab (anti-PD-L1) treatment. DNA for the CDR3: TGTGCCAGCAGCTTAGTGAGTCAGGGAAACGAGCAGTACTTC. It yields the protein CASSLVSQGNEQYF.